These 25 T cell receptor beta chains share one sample of origin, sequenced in a study of tumor T cells in aggressive B-cell lymphoma. Some clones are missing from TCRdb's copy, which holds only in-frame ones; the method was immunoSEQ multiplex PCR. The top ten hold over 4% of the sample, which has about 2,500 clones, about 90% seen once. Sequencing input: tumor tissue. These receptors were taken from an adult with diffuse large B cell lymphoma.

CDR3 in DNA: TGTGCCAGCAGTGCTATGACTGAGGGTCAGCCCCAGCATTTT. It translates to CASSAMTEGQPQHF. The rearrangement joins TRBV6-6 to TRBJ1-5; D unclear. This CDR3 comprises 14 residues. V shed 5 bases and J shed 6 bases, with 14 bases lying between them. Germline CDR1 is MNHNY and CDR2 is SVGAGI (reference sequence).

The rearrangement joins TRBV7-7 to TRBJ2-1; D may be TRBD2 (6 bases). Trimming shortened V by 1 base and J by 6 bases, and 13 bases separated the two germline ends. CDR3 length equals 15 residues. Germline CDR1 is SSHAT and CDR2 is FNYEAQ (reference sequence). The CDR3 loop is CASSLDRGGSNEQFF. CDR3 nucleotides: TGTGCCAGCAGCTTAGATAGGGGAGGCTCCAATGAGCAGTTCTTC.

CDR3 nucleotides: TGTGCCAGCAGCTTAGGGCCAGGGTTTGGCGGACTGTTTTTT. It codes for CASSLGPGFGGLFF. The chain links TRBV7-9 to TRBJ1-4, with a tentative D call TRBD1 (5 bases). Looked up from germline, CDR1 is SEHNR and CDR2 is FQNEAQ (reference sequence). Between the trimmed V and J ends, which lost 1 base and 13 bases, there was a span of 16 bases. The CDR3 totals 14 residues.

The chain links TRBV19 to TRBJ1-2; D ambiguous. Germline V gene data show CDR1 as LNHDA and CDR2 as SQIVND (reference sequence). V was trimmed by 7 bases and J by 7 bases, leaving 19 bases between them. The CDR3 loop spans 14 amino acids. DNA of the CDR3: TGTGCCAGTACCGCCTCCGGGAGGGCATTTGGCTACACCTTC. This codes for CASTASGRAFGYTF.

The chain is built from TRBV4-1 and TRBJ1-5, with D possibly matching TRBD1 (6 bases). The CDR3 runs 15 residues. The germline V gene has CDR1 MGHRA and CDR2 YSYEKL. V gave up 4 bases and J gave up 5 bases, with 15 bases separating them. DNA for the CDR3: TGCGCCAGCAGCCGATCAGGGGATCGGGATCAGCCCCAGCATTTT. Translated: CASSRSGDRDQPQHF.

The chain uses TRBV28 and TRBJ2-3; 9 nucleotides agree with TRBD1. This CDR3 has 16 residues. The J segment lost 1 base and the V segment lost 4 bases, leaving 6 bases of the junction unmatched. Germline CDR1 is MDHEN and CDR2 is SYDVKM. DNA for the CDR3: TGTGCCAGCAGTTCTGCCGGGACAGGGCGCACAGATACGCAGTATTTT. Its protein product is CASSSAGTGRTDTQYF.

The rearrangement links TRBV6-1 to TRBJ1-2; maybe TRBD1 (6 bases). V dropped 2 bases and J dropped 6 bases, with 22 bases sitting between them. Germline-derived CDR1 and CDR2 are MNHNS and SASEGT. The CDR3 covers 17 residues. In DNA form, the CDR3 reads TGTGCCAGCAGTGAATTCATAGGGGGAGTTTACCCTGATGGCTACACCTTC. Residues: CASSEFIGGVYPDGYTF.

This chain links TRBV15 with TRBJ2-2, with 10 bases lining up with TRBD2. CDR3 length: 17 amino acids. V lost 2 bases and J lost 4; bases outside the gene matches: 7. Per germline, CDR1 LNHNV and CDR2 YYDKDF (reference sequence). The CDR3 region is CATSRPPQRGGTGELFF. The CDR3 DNA follows: TGTGCCACCAGCAGACCCCCACAGCGGGGGGGCACCGGGGAGCTGTTTTTT.

This chain uses TRBV9 with TRBJ2-2; 7 bases fit TRBD2. Germline values: CDR1 SGDLS, CDR2 YYNGEE. V trimming: 1 base; J trimming: 5 bases; junction bases outside the gene matches: 8. CDR3 length: 16 residues. CDR3 in DNA: TGTGCCAGCAGCGTATGGCGGGAGTTCGATACCGGGGAGCTGTTTTTT. This translates into CASSVWREFDTGELFF.

In this sample, this clone turned up a few times. The chain is built from TRBV27 and TRBJ2-3, with D tentatively TRBD1 (5 bases). Trimming removed 0 bases at V and 1 base at J, with 8 bases between. The length of the CDR3 is 15 residues. Germline V gene lookup returns CDR1 MNHEY and CDR2 SMNVEV (reference sequence). The CDR3 DNA reads TGTGCCAGCAGTTTATCGGGCAGGGGCACAGATACGCAGTATTTT. This gives the protein CASSLSGRGTDTQYF.

The chain joins TRBV25-1 to TRBJ1-2; D ambiguous. Germline CDR1 and CDR2: MGHDK and SYGVNS. CDR3 length: 13 residues. V lost 4 bases and J lost 4, with 10 bases in between. CDR3 nucleotides: TGTGCCAGCAGTGCCGCCCAGGCCTATGGCTACACCTTC. Translated, it gives CASSAAQAYGYTF.

This rearrangement joins TRBV29-1 to TRBJ2-5; 8 bases fit TRBD1. The CDR3 spans 16 residues. CDR1 and CDR2 from the germline V gene are SQVTM and ANQGSEA. V was pared by 4 bases and J by 2 bases, with 12 bases of the junction left unmatched. The CDR3 bases are TGCAGCGTTGTCCTCCGGTCTCAGGGGGCTCAAGAGACCCAGTACTTC. Protein product: CSVVLRSQGAQETQYF.

The J gene is TRBJ2-1, the V gene TRBV5-1; 9 nucleotides agree with TRBD2. The CDR3 is 17 residues long. Germline CDR1 is SGHRS and CDR2 is YFSETQ. The J segment lost 3 bases and the V segment lost 0 bases, leaving 7 bases of the junction unmatched. The DNA for the CDR3 is TGCGCCAGCAGCTTGGCCCCTAGCGGGGTCGGCTACAATGAGCAGTTCTTC. Translation gives CASSLAPSGVGYNEQFF. Full variable domain (outside the CDR3, taken from reference TRBV5-1 and TRBJ2-1): KAGVTQTPRYLIKTRGQQVTLSCSPISGHRSVSWYQQTPGQGLQFLFEYFSETQRNKGNFPGRFSGRQFSNSRSEMNVSTLELGDSALYLCASSLAPSGVGYNEQFFGPGTRLTVL.

This chain connects TRBV28 to TRBJ2-7; TRBD2 is a possible D gene (6 bases). This CDR3 has 15 residues. Germline loops: CDR1 MDHEN, CDR2 SYDVKM. The V and J ends lost 5 bases and 0 bases respectively, with 14 bases between them. CDR3 sequence (DNA): TGTGCCAGCAGTCCCGGGACTCGCATCTCCTACGAGCAGTACTTC. The encoded protein is CASSPGTRISYEQYF.

This chain uses TRBV28 with TRBJ2-4, with D perhaps TRBD1 (5 bases). In germline, CDR1 is MDHEN, CDR2 SYDVKM. Between the trimmed V and J ends, which lost 4 bases and 1 base, there was a span of 14 bases. This CDR3 spans 16 amino acids. This chain's CDR3 is CASSSTGAIAKNIQYF. As DNA, the CDR3 is TGTGCCAGCAGTTCCACAGGAGCTATCGCCAAAAACATTCAGTACTTC. The full variable domain, with the rest looked up from reference TRBV28 and TRBJ2-4, is DVKVTQSSRYLVKRTGEKVFLECVQDMDHENMFWYRQDPGLGLRLIYFSYDVKMKEKGDIPEGYSVSREKKERFSLILESASTNQTSMYLCASSSTGAIAKNIQYFGAGTRLSVL.

The rearrangement uses TRBV4-3 and TRBJ2-3; 12 nucleotides align to TRBD2. CDR1 and CDR2 (germline): LGHNA, YSLEER. The V segment lost 1 base and the J segment 5 bases; nucleotides outside the gene matches: 10. CDR3 size: 18 residues. CDR3: CASSQGPPTSGRIDTQYF. CDR3 nucleotides: TGCGCCAGCAGCCAAGGACCCCCGACTAGCGGGAGAATAGATACGCAGTATTTT.

V is TRBV7-2 and J is TRBJ1-2; no reliable D call. The CDR3 extends over 15 amino acids. CDR1 is SGHTA and CDR2 is FQGNSA in the germline V gene. V was trimmed by 1 base and J by 8 bases, leaving 17 bases between them. CDR3 sequence reads: CASSLGPPGSWGYTF. CDR3 DNA sequence: TGTGCCAGCAGCTTAGGCCCCCCGGGGTCGTGGGGCTACACCTTC.

The chain uses TRBV7-2 and TRBJ2-7; D is possibly TRBD2 (6 bases). Looked up from germline, CDR1 is SGHTA and CDR2 is FQGNSA. Deletions cut 5 bases from V and 4 bases from J, with 18 bases between. CDR3 size: 15 residues. The CDR3 nucleotides read TGTGCCAGCAGCCAATTCGGGGGTAATCGGTACGAGCAGTACGTC. This gives the protein CASSQFGGNRYEQYV.

The chain couples TRBV28 to TRBJ1-5, with D maybe TRBD1 (6 bases). Germline CDR1 reads MDHEN; CDR2 reads SYDVKM. The V end was cut by 5 bases, the J end by 7 bases, with 15 bases between. CDR3 length equals 14 residues. For the CDR3, the DNA is TGTGCCAGCAGTCTCACAGGGATAAGACAGCCCCAGCATTTT. Translation: CASSLTGIRQPQHF.

The V gene is TRBV4-2, the J gene TRBJ2-5; 13 nucleotides match TRBD2. This CDR3 has 18 amino acids. CDR1 and CDR2 (germline): LGHNA, YNFKEQ. Trimming at V came to 1 base and at J to 2 bases, leaving 7 bases not matched to a gene. CDR3 nucleotides: TGTGCCAGCAGCCAAGGGGGCCGACTAGCGGGGGGTCAAGAGACCCAGTACTTC. Translated: CASSQGGRLAGGQETQYF.

This chain joins TRBV5-1 and TRBJ2-7; 7 bases fit TRBD1. This CDR3 comprises 15 residues. V lost 4 bases, J lost 2 bases, and 9 bases stayed unmatched. Germline values: CDR1 SGHRS, CDR2 YFSETQ. The CDR3 DNA is TGCGCCAGCAGCCCCGGACAGGAGATCGCCTACGAGCAGTACTTC. This codes for CASSPGQEIAYEQYF.

This rearrangement joins TRBV9 to TRBJ1-1; D possibly corresponds to TRBD1 (5 bases). The CDR3 sequence is 14 residues long. V lost 2 bases, J lost 1 base, and 9 bases lay in between. Germline V gives CDR1 SGDLS, CDR2 YYNGEE. CDR3 loop: CASSVGGENTEAFF. DNA of the CDR3: TGTGCCAGCAGCGTCGGGGGAGAGAACACTGAAGCTTTCTTT.

The V gene is TRBV5-6, the J gene TRBJ2-7; 7 positions match TRBD2. Trimming at V came to 2 bases and at J to 0 bases, leaving 5 bases not matched to a gene. This CDR3 is built from 15 residues. The germline CDR1 and CDR2 sequences are SGHDT and YYEEEE. The CDR3 nucleotides read TGTGCCAGCAGCTTTGGAGCGGGGAGCTCCTACGAGCAGTACGTC. This sequence encodes CASSFGAGSSYEQYV.

Turning to this clone: The junction and the germline gene differ at one end; a read error may be behind it. V is TRBV2 and J is TRBJ2-3, with 9 positions matching TRBD2. Germline V gene data show CDR1 as SNHLY and CDR2 as FYNNEI. CDR3 size: 17 residues. The CDR3 sequence: CTSSEAAGLAGTDTQYF. CDR3 coding DNA: TGTACCAGCAGTGAAGCGGCGGGCCTAGCGGGAACAGATACGCAGTATTTT.

This clone was seen only once. An end of the junction does not agree with germline; a read error may underlie this. This chain links TRBV27 with TRBJ1-1; TRBD1 aligns across 7 bases. Germline values: CDR1 MNHEY, CDR2 SMNVEV (reference sequence). CDR3 length: 15 residues. As DNA, the CDR3 is TGTGTCAGCAGAACACAGGGGCCCTGGAACACTGAAGCTTTCTTT. This codes for CVSRTQGPWNTEAFF.